The 22 T cell receptor beta chains presented below share a single source sample, sequenced in a study of blood T cell repertoires in COVID-19. Only in-frame clones appear in the TCRdb table, and some are missing; sequencing was by immunoSEQ multiplex PCR. The data hold approximately 400,000 clones, with approximately 93% observed a single time. Material for sequencing was PBMCs or T cells enriched from blood (not recorded which). These receptors all stem from a woman between 40 and 55 years old who had been exposed to COVID-19.

CDR3 protein: CASRAPPASGSYYGELFF. The CDR3 nucleotides are TGTGCCAGCAGGGCCCCTCCTGCTAGCGGGAGTTATTACGGGGAGCTGTTTTTT. The chain combines TRBV2 with TRBJ2-2; 10 bases are a match to TRBD2. V was clipped by 6 bases and J by 7 bases; unmatched bases: 17. Germline-derived CDR1 and CDR2 are SNHLY and FYNNEI. The CDR3 has 18 residues.

Here the CDR3 DNA reads TGCAGCGTTGAAGAACCCCCCAGTGCGGGGGCCCAGTACTTC. Translated, it gives CSVEEPPSAGAQYF. J is TRBJ2-5 and V is TRBV29-1, with 7 bases aligning to TRBD2. J gave up 9 bases and V 0 bases, and 10 bases lay outside the gene matches. This CDR3 region has 14 residues. Germline CDR1 SQVTM, CDR2 ANQGSEA.

J is TRBJ1-1 and V is TRBV12-3 or TRBV12-4; 10 bases fit TRBD1. The CDR3 contains 13 residues. V shed 10 bases, J shed 6 bases, and the junction held 8 bases outside the gene matches. The CDR3, as DNA: TGTGCCACCTCGACAGGGGGCATCGCTGAAGCTTTCTTT. Encoded protein: CATSTGGIAEAFF.

The chain is built from TRBV15 and TRBJ1-4; D not certain. Germline loops: CDR1 LNHNV, CDR2 YYDKDF (reference sequence). The CDR3 loop spans 13 amino acids. V was shortened by 0 bases and J by 8 bases, with 7 bases between the two germline ends. The CDR3 DNA follows: TGTGCCACCAGCAGAGATCTCGGGGAAAAACTGTTTTTT. Translation gives CATSRDLGEKLFF.

This chain joins TRBV7-2 and TRBJ1-1, with 8 bases that match TRBD1. After removal of 2 bases from V and 5 bases from J, the junction contained 19 bases not matched to a gene. Germline CDR1 is SGHTA and CDR2 is FQGNSA. The CDR3 spans 19 residues. The chain's CDR3 is CASSLNPVGRGRYGTEAFF. The DNA of the CDR3 is TGTGCCAGCAGCTTAAATCCAGTGGGCAGGGGGCGATACGGGACTGAAGCTTTCTTT.

V usage is TRBV5-8 and J usage is TRBJ1-4, with 8 bases matching TRBD1. The CDR3 is made up of 17 amino acids. V lost 4 bases, J lost 6 bases, and 14 bases stayed unmatched. Germline CDR1 reads SGHTS; CDR2 reads YDEGEE. The CDR3 region is CASSGYRGRAYYEKLFF. CDR3 coding DNA: TGTGCCAGCAGCGGTTACAGGGGGAGGGCCTATTATGAAAAACTGTTTTTT.

This chain connects TRBV30 to TRBJ1-6, with 7 bases matching TRBD1. V lost 4 bases and J lost 2; bases outside the gene matches: 8. Germline loops: CDR1 GTSNPN, CDR2 SVGIG (reference sequence). The CDR3 contains 16 residues. CDR3 nucleotides: TGTGCCTGGAATCTGAGGGGGCGAACCTATAATTCACCCCTCCACTTT. Its translation is CAWNLRGRTYNSPLHF. The whole variable domain, filled in from reference TRBV30 and TRBJ1-6, reads SQTIHQWPATLVQPVGSPLSLECTVEGTSNPNLYWYRQAAGRGLQLLFYSVGIGQISSEVPQNLSASRPQDRQFILSSKKLLLSDSGFYLCAWNLRGRTYNSPLHFGNGTRLTVT.

CDR3 in DNA: TGTGCCAGTGGGGGAGGAAGCACAGATACGCAGTATTTT. It is translated as CASGGGSTDTQYF. The chain links TRBV28 to TRBJ2-3; D is perhaps TRBD2 (6 bases). The ends were cut back, 9 bases at V and 0 bases at J, with 10 bases in the middle. CDR3 length: 13 amino acids. The germline V gene encodes CDR1 MDHEN and CDR2 SYDVKM.

This chain uses TRBV7-3 with TRBJ2-1; 15 positions agree with TRBD2. V lost 2 bases to trimming and J lost 7 bases; unmatched junction nucleotides: 0. The CDR3 has 15 residues. CDR1 is SGHTA, CDR2 FQGTGA, per germline. The DNA of the CDR3 is TGTGCCAGCAGCTTAGGGACTAGCGGGAGGAATGAGCAGTTCTTC. Translation: CASSLGTSGRNEQFF. Drawing the rest from reference TRBV7-3 and TRBJ2-1, the complete variable domain is GAGVSQTPSNKVTEKGKYVELRCDPISGHTALYWYRQSLGQGPEFLIYFQGTGAADDSGLPNDRFFAVRPEGSVSTLKIQRTERGDSAVYLCASSLGTSGRNEQFFGPGTRLTVL.

The chain is built from TRBV3-1 (or the pseudogene TRBV3-2) and TRBJ2-3; 9 nucleotides agree with TRBD1. The germline gives CDR1 LGHDT, CDR2 YNNKEL (reference sequence). V gave up 5 bases and J gave up 0 bases; unmatched junction bases: 3. This CDR3 is built from 15 residues. CDR3 in DNA: TGTGCCAGCAGCGGGACAGGGACTAGCACAGATACGCAGTATTTT. Amino acid sequence: CASSGTGTSTDTQYF.

The chain uses TRBV6-5 and TRBJ1-2, with D perhaps matching TRBD1 (5 bases). This CDR3 contains 15 residues. Germline CDR1 MNHEY, CDR2 SVGAGI. V lost 0 bases and J 0 bases, leaving 8 bases between the germline ends. CDR3 loop: CASSYSTASNYGYTF. CDR3 nucleotides: TGTGCCAGCAGTTACTCGACAGCCTCTAACTATGGCTACACCTTC.

The rearrangement links TRBV9 to TRBJ1-5, with unresolved D. V gave up 3 bases and J gave up 1 base, with 5 bases separating them. The CDR3 covers 13 residues. In germline, CDR1 is SGDLS, CDR2 YYNGEE. The CDR3 DNA reads as TGTGCCAGCAGCGAACACAGCAATCAGCCCCAGCATTTT. Its protein product is CASSEHSNQPQHF.

The genes are TRBV30 and TRBJ1-2, with D hard to call. The CDR3 loop spans 15 amino acids. V lost 2 bases and J 8 bases, leaving 21 bases between the germline ends. Germline-derived CDR1 and CDR2 are GTSNPN and SVGIG (reference sequence). This CDR3 reads CAWSLRALGMRGYTF. CDR3 coding DNA: TGTGCCTGGAGTCTGCGGGCCCTCGGGATGCGCGGCTACACCTTC.

The rearrangement links TRBV6-5 to TRBJ2-3; possibly TRBD1 for D (5 bases). The CDR3 runs to 12 residues. The V gene lost 6 bases and the J gene lost 6 bases, with 10 bases spanning the gap. Germline assignment: CDR1 MNHEY and CDR2 SVGAGI. The CDR3 protein is CASRDTLDTQYF. As DNA, the CDR3 is TGTGCCAGCAGGGACACGCTGGATACGCAGTATTTT.

The V gene is TRBV5-1, the J gene TRBJ1-1; D is undetermined. In germline, CDR1 is SGHRS, CDR2 YFSETQ. CDR3 length: 14 amino acids. The germline V and J ends were trimmed by 2 bases and 1 base, with 9 bases remaining between them. The DNA for the CDR3 is TGCGCCAGCAGCTTCGGCGGAACGAACACTGAAGCTTTCTTT. The encoded protein is CASSFGGTNTEAFF.

This chain uses TRBV3-1 (or the pseudogene TRBV3-2) with TRBJ1-2; D is undetermined. Germline lookup yields CDR1 LGHDT and CDR2 YNNKEL (reference sequence). CDR3 length: 13 amino acids. The V end lost 6 bases, the J end lost 3 bases, and 11 bases lay between the germline ends. Here the CDR3 reads CASSRSGDYGYTF. For the CDR3, the DNA is TGTGCCAGCAGTCGCTCAGGTGACTATGGCTACACCTTC.

This chain joins TRBV13 and TRBJ1-2; perhaps TRBD1 as D (5 bases). CDR3 length: 15 amino acids. From germline, CDR1 is PRHDT and CDR2 FYEKMQ (reference sequence). Trimming removed 5 bases from V and 5 bases from J, with 18 bases in between. In DNA, the CDR3 is TGTGCCAGCAGCCGTGCAGGGAAGCGTGGGTATGGCTACACCTTC. It encodes CASSRAGKRGYGYTF.

V and J are TRBV4-3 and TRBJ2-1; 8 bases agree with TRBD1. There are 15 residues in the CDR3. Per the germline V gene, CDR1 is LGHNA and CDR2 is YSLEER. Losses at the gene ends were 1 base for V and 8 bases for J; bases not matched to a gene: 7. The CDR3 coding sequence is TGCGCCAGCAGCCAAGCCCGGACAGGGTTCGATGAGCAGTTCTTC. Translation: CASSQARTGFDEQFF.

This chain joins TRBV27 and TRBJ1-2; 9 bases line up with TRBD1. This CDR3 comprises 13 residues. The V gene end was trimmed by 6 bases and the J gene end by 7 bases; junction bases not matched to a gene: 6. Germline-derived CDR1 and CDR2 are MNHEY and SMNVEV (reference sequence). The CDR3 DNA is TGTGCCAGCAGGCACTCGGACAGGGGTGGCTACACCTTC. The encoded protein is CASRHSDRGGYTF.

This clone has a handful of counts. The V and J genes are TRBV19 and TRBJ1-6; TRBD1 is a possible D gene (6 bases). This CDR3 has 15 amino acids. CDR1 and CDR2 (germline): LNHDA, SQIVND (reference sequence). Trimming removed 3 bases from V and 7 bases from J, with 13 bases in between. The CDR3 spells CASSMGDIPNSPLHF. CDR3 bases: TGTGCCAGTAGTATGGGGGACATTCCGAATTCACCCCTCCACTTT.

This clone was recorded once. The CDR3 loop reads CASSFGGAESDTQYF. The DNA of the CDR3 is TGTGCCAGCAGCTTTGGGGGCGCAGAGTCAGATACGCAGTATTTT. The chain has TRBV11-2 and TRBJ2-3; perhaps TRBD1 as D (6 bases). Trimming cost V 3 bases and J 4 bases, with 14 bases left between them. Germline assignment: CDR1 SGHAT and CDR2 FQNNGV. This CDR3 is 15 amino acids long.

The chain employs TRBV5-4 and TRBJ1-1; D possibly corresponds to TRBD1 (6 bases). Per germline, CDR1 SGHNT and CDR2 YYREEE (reference sequence). The V gene lost 4 bases and the J gene lost 1 base, with 14 bases spanning the gap. The CDR3 contains 15 residues. Here the CDR3 reads CASSVPRGGNTEAFF. The DNA for the CDR3 is TGTGCCAGCAGCGTCCCCAGGGGCGGGAACACTGAAGCTTTCTTT.